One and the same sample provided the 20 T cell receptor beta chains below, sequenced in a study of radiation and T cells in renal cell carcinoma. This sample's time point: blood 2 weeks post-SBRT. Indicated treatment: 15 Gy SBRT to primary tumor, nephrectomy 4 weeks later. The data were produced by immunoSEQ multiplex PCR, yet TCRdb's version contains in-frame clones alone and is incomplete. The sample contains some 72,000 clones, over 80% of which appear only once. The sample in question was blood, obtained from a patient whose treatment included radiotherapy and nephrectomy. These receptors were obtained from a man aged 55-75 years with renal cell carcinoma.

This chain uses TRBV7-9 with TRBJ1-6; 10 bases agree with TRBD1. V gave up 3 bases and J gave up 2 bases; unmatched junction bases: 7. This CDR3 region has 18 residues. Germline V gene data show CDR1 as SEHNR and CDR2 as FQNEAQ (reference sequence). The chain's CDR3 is CASSFNPGQGAYNSPLHF. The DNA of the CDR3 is TGTGCCAGCAGCTTTAATCCAGGACAGGGGGCCTATAATTCACCCCTCCACTTT.

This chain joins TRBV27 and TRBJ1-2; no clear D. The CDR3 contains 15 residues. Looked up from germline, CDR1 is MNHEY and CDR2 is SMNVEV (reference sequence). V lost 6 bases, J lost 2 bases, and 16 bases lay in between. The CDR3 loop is CASRPQVSPNYGYTF. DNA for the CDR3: TGTGCCAGCAGACCTCAGGTTTCCCCCAACTATGGCTACACCTTC.

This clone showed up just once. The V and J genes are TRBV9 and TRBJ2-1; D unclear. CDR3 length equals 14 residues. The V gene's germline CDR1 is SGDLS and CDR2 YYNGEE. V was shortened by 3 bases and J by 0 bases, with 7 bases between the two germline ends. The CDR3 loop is CASSATDSYNEQFF. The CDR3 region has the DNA TGTGCCAGCAGCGCCACCGACTCCTACAATGAGCAGTTCTTC.

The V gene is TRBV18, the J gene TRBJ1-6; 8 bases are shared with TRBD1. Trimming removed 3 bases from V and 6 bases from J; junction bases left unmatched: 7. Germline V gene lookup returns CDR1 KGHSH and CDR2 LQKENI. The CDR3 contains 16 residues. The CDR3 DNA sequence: TGTGCCAGCTCACCGTCCGGACAGGGAGCTAATTCACCCCTCCACTTT. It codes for CASSPSGQGANSPLHF.

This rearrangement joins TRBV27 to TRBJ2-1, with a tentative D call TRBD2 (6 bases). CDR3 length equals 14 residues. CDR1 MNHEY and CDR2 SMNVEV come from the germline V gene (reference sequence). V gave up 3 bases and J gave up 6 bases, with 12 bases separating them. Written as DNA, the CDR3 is TGTGCCAGCAGTTTCGCGGGACCCCGCAATGAGCAGTTCTTC. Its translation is CASSFAGPRNEQFF.

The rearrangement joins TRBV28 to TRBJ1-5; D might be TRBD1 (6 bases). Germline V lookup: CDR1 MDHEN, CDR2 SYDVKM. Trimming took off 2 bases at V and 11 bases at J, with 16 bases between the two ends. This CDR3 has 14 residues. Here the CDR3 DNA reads TGTGCCAGCAGTTTAAGCGGGGGCTTAGTGACCCAGCATTTT. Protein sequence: CASSLSGGLVTQHF.

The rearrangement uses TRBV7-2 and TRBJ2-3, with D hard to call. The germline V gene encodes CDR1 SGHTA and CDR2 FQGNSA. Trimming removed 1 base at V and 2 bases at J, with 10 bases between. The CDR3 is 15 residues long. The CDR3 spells CASSLDWTDTDTQYF. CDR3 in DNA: TGTGCCAGCAGCTTAGATTGGACCGACACAGATACGCAGTATTTT.

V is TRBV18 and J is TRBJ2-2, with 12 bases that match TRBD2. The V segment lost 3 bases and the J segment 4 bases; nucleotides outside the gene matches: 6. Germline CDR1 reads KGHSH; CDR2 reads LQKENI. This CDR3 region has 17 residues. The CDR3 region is CASSPIASGRATGELFF. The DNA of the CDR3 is TGTGCCAGCTCACCGATTGCTAGCGGGAGGGCCACCGGGGAGCTGTTTTTT. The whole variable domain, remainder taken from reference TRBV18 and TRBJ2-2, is NAGVMQNPRHLVRRRGQEARLRCSPMKGHSHVYWYRQLPEEGLKFMVYLQKENIIDESGMPKERFSAEFPKEGPSILRIQQVVRGDSAAYFCASSPIASGRATGELFFGEGSRLTVL.

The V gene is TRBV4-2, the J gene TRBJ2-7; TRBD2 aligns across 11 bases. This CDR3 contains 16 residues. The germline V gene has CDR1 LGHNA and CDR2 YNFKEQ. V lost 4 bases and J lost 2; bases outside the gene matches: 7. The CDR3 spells CASSLRTSGPPYEQYF. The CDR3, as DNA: TGTGCCAGCAGCCTGCGGACTAGCGGGCCCCCCTACGAGCAGTACTTC.

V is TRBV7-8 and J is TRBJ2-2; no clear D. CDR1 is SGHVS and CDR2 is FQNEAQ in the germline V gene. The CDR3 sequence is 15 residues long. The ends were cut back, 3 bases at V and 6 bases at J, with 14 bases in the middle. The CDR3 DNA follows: TGTGCCAGCAGCTTCCGGATTGGCCGGCCCGGGGAGCTGTTTTTT. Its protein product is CASSFRIGRPGELFF.

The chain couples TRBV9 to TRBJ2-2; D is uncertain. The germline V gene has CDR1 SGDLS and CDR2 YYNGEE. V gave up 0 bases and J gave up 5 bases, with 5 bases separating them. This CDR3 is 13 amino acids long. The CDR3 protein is CASSVVSTGELFF. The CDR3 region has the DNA TGTGCCAGCAGCGTAGTGTCTACCGGGGAGCTGTTTTTT.

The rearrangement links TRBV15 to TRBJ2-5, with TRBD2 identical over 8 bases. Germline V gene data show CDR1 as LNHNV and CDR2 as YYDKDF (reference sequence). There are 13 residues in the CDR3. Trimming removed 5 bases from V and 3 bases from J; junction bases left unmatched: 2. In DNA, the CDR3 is TGTGCCACCAGCCGGGGACTAGAAGAGACCCAGTACTTC. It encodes CATSRGLEETQYF.

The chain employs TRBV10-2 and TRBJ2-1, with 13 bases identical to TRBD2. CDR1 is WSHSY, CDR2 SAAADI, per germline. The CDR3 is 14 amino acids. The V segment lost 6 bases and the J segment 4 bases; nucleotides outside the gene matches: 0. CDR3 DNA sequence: TGCGCCAGCAGACTAGCGGGAGGGTACAATGAGCAGTTCTTC. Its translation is CASRLAGGYNEQFF.

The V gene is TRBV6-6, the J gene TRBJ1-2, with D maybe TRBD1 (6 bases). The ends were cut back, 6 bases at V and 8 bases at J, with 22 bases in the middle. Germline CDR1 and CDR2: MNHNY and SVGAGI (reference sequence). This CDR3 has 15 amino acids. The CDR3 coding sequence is TGTGCCAGCAGATTAGGGGGATCCGGCCAATTAGGCTACACCTTC. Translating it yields CASRLGGSGQLGYTF.

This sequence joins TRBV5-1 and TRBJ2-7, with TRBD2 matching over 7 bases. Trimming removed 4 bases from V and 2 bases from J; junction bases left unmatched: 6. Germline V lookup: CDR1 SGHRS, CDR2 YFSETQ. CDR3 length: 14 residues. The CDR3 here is CASSPRGGAYEQYF. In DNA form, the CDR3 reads TGCGCCAGCAGCCCTCGCGGGGGAGCCTACGAGCAGTACTTC. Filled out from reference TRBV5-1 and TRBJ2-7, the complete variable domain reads KAGVTQTPRYLIKTRGQQVTLSCSPISGHRSVSWYQQTPGQGLQFLFEYFSETQRNKGNFPGRFSGRQFSNSRSEMNVSTLELGDSALYLCASSPRGGAYEQYFGPGTRLTVT.

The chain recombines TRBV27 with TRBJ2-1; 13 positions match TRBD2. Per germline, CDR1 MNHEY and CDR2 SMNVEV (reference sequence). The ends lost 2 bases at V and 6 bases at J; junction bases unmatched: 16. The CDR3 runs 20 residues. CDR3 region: CASSLDPGLAGVHPSNEQFF. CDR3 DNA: TGTGCCAGCAGTTTAGACCCCGGACTAGCGGGAGTCCACCCCTCCAATGAGCAGTTCTTC.

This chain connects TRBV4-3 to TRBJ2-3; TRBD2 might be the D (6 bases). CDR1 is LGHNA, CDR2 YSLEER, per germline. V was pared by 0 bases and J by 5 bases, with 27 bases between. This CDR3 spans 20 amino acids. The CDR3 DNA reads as TGCGCCAGCAGCCAAGAAGGGGCGAGGATATTAGCGGAGAACCTAGATACGCAGTATTTT. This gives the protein CASSQEGARILAENLDTQYF.

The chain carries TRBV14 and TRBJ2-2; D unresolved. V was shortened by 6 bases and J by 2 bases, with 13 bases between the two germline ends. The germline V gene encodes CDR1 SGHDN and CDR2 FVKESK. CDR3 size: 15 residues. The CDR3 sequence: CASRPTSSNTGELFF. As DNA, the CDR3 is TGTGCCAGCAGGCCCACCTCTTCAAACACCGGGGAGCTGTTTTTT.

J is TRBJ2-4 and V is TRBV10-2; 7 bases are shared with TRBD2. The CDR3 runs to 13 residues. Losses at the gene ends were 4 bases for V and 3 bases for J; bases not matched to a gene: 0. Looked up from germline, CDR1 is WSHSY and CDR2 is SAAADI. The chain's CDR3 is CASSGGGKNIQYF. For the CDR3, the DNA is TGCGCCAGCAGTGGGGGGGGCAAAAACATTCAGTACTTC.

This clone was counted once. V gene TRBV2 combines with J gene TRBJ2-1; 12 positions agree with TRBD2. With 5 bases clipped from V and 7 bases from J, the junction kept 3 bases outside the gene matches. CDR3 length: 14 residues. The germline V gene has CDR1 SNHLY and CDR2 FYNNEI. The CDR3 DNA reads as TGTGCCAGCAGTAAGCTAGCGGGAGGGAATGAGCAGTTCTTC. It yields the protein CASSKLAGGNEQFF.